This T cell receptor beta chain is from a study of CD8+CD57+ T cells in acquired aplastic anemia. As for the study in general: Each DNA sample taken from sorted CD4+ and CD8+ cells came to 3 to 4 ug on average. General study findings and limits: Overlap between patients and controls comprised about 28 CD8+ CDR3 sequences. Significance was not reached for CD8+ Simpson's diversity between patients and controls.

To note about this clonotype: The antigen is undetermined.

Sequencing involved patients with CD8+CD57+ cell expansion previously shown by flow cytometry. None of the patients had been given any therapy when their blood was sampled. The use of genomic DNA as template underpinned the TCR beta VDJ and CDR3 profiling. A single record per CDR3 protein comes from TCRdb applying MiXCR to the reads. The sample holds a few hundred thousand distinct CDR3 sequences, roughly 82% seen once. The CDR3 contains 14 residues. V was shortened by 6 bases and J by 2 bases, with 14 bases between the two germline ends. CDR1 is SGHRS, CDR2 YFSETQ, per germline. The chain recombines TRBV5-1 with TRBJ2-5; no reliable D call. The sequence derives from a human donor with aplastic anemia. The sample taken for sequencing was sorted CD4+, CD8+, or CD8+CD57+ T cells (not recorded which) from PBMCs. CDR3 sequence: CASTQLTGQETQYF. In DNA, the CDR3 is TGCGCCAGCACCCAGCTTACGGGTCAAGAGACCCAGTACTTC.